The 14 T cell receptor beta chains below come from one sample, sequenced in a study of blood T cells in healthy people across ages. It was with a sample-barcoded 5' primer and a J-beta primer mix that a second PCR of roughly 7 to 12 cycles was run. TCRdb analysed the 5' RACE reads with MiXCR anew, one entry per CDR3 protein. Here the sample spans some 1.7 million distinct CDR3 sequences, 28% being singletons. The sample consisted of blood. The receptor set was obtained from a woman in her 30s in good health.

This clonotype appeared many times. The V gene is TRBV5-1, the J gene TRBJ2-5, with D perhaps matching TRBD1 (5 bases). In germline, CDR1 is SGHRS, CDR2 YFSETQ. The CDR3 runs to 13 residues. V was clipped by 1 base and J by 5 bases, with 9 bases between them. CDR3 sequence (DNA): TGCGCCAGCAGCTTGATACAGGAGGAGACCCAGTACTTC. This encodes CASSLIQEETQYF. Using reference TRBV5-1 and TRBJ2-5 for the parts outside the CDR3, the full variable domain is KAGVTQTPRYLIKTRGQQVTLSCSPISGHRSVSWYQQTPGQGLQFLFEYFSETQRNKGNFPGRFSGRQFSNSRSEMNVSTLELGDSALYLCASSLIQEETQYFGPGTRLLVL.

The chain recombines TRBV5-1 with TRBJ2-7; 9 bases are shared with TRBD1. Germline lookup yields CDR1 SGHRS and CDR2 YFSETQ. The CDR3 consists of 15 residues. V was clipped by 4 bases and J by 6 bases; unmatched bases: 11. The CDR3 spells CASSLSSTTGGEQYF. The CDR3 DNA is TGCGCCAGCAGCCTGTCATCAACGACAGGGGGCGAGCAGTACTTC.

This clonotype appeared a few times. The chain joins TRBV20-1 to TRBJ2-1, with D hard to call. The CDR3 has 14 amino acids. The germline CDR1 and CDR2 sequences are DFQATT and SNEGSKA (reference sequence). V was shortened by 7 bases and J by 6 bases, with 19 bases between the two germline ends. The CDR3 DNA sequence: TGCAGTGTTGAAGGTCAGCCAGCGTCCAATGAGCAGTTCTTC. It translates to CSVEGQPASNEQFF.

The rearrangement uses TRBV9 and TRBJ2-3; 9 bases match TRBD1. Per germline, CDR1 SGDLS and CDR2 YYNGEE. J lost 5 bases, V lost 3 bases, and 7 bases had no gene match. The CDR3 contains 15 residues. Here the CDR3 reads CASSDRDRVLDTQYF. The CDR3 DNA follows: TGTGCCAGCAGCGACCGGGACAGGGTGTTAGATACGCAGTATTTT.

The chain is built from TRBV20-1 and TRBJ2-1; the D gene is possibly TRBD1 (7 bases). Germline CDR1 DFQATT, CDR2 SNEGSKA (reference sequence). Trimming pared 3 bases from V and 5 bases from J, leaving 14 bases between. The CDR3 spans 14 residues. Here the CDR3 DNA reads TGCAGTGCTAGCCAGGGGGGCGTCAACAATGAGCAGTTCTTC. Translated: CSASQGGVNNEQFF.

Comments on this clonotype: The junction does not match germline at one end; this may be a read error. This chain uses TRBV9 with TRBJ2-1; 8 bases fit TRBD2. The CDR3 length is 16 residues. Germline CDR1 reads SGDLS; CDR2 reads YYNGEE. The CDR3 coding sequence is TGTGCCTGCAGCGTAGACAGCGGGAGTTTCGACAATGAGCAGTTCTTC. Encoded protein: CACSVDSGSFDNEQFF.

In this sample, this clonotype turned up a few times. V usage is TRBV7-9 and J usage is TRBJ1-5, with D tentatively TRBD1 (5 bases). V was clipped by 4 bases and J by 0 bases, with 22 bases between them. The germline gives CDR1 SEHNR, CDR2 FQNEAQ (reference sequence). The CDR3 contains 19 residues. This chain's CDR3 is CASSSTRDLHLPSNQPQHF. DNA of the CDR3: TGTGCCAGCAGCTCCACCCGGGACCTCCACCTTCCTAGCAATCAGCCCCAGCATTTT.

This clonotype appeared a few times. The J gene is TRBJ2-5, the V gene TRBV5-1, with 8 bases lining up with TRBD1. J was trimmed by 4 bases and V by 1 base; bases with no gene match: 9. The CDR3 length is 16 residues. In germline, CDR1 is SGHRS, CDR2 YFSETQ. Here the CDR3 reads CASSLRGQDRRETQYF. The CDR3 DNA follows: TGCGCCAGCAGCTTGAGGGGACAGGATCGTCGAGAGACCCAGTACTTC.

This sequence joins TRBV12-3 or TRBV12-4 and TRBJ1-2; no definite D call. The CDR3 has 11 residues. V lost 7 bases and J 8 bases, leaving 11 bases between the germline ends. CDR3 DNA sequence: TGTGCCAGCACCCCCAGGACCGGCTACACCTTC. Translated: CASTPRTGYTF.

The genes are TRBV6-1 and TRBJ2-1; D not resolved. Germline V CDR1 and CDR2: MNHNS, SASEGT. Between the trimmed V and J ends, which lost 4 bases and 9 bases, there was a span of 10 bases. The CDR3 runs to 12 residues. CDR3 residues: CASSVVVAEQFF. The CDR3, as DNA: TGTGCCAGCAGTGTTGTAGTGGCTGAGCAGTTCTTC.

The CDR3 reads CASSPRPGSGYTF. CDR3 DNA sequence: TGTGCCAGCAGTCCCCGGCCAGGGAGCGGCTACACCTTC. The gene calls are TRBV12-3 or TRBV12-4 and TRBJ1-2; the D gene is possibly TRBD1 (5 bases). The CDR3 length is 13 residues. Trimming removed 5 bases from V and 8 bases from J, with 15 bases in between.

The chain carries TRBV2 and TRBJ2-1; TRBD2 matches at 9 bases. The V gene's germline CDR1 is SNHLY and CDR2 FYNNEI. There are 13 residues in the CDR3. Trimming removed 3 bases from V and 10 bases from J; junction bases left unmatched: 4. The CDR3 nucleotides are TGTGCCAGCAGTGAGGTAGCGGGGGTCGAGCAGTTCTTC. This gives the protein CASSEVAGVEQFF.

The V and J genes are TRBV2 and TRBJ2-6; D is perhaps TRBD2 (5 bases). The CDR3 extends over 15 amino acids. V dropped 6 bases and J dropped 0 bases, with 9 bases sitting between them. The germline CDR1 and CDR2 sequences are SNHLY and FYNNEI. The chain's CDR3 is CASRDFSSGANVLTF. The CDR3 nucleotides read TGTGCCAGCAGGGACTTCTCCTCTGGGGCCAACGTCCTGACTTTC.

Notes on this clonotype: Mismatch with germline at one junction end may stem from a read error. The rearrangement joins TRBV7-2 to TRBJ1-3, with D hard to call. CDR3 length: 11 amino acids. Germline CDR1 reads SGHTA; CDR2 reads FQGNSA. CDR3 loop: CASSLADTIYF. The CDR3 bases are TGTGCCAGCAGCCTAGCAGACACCATATATTTT.